This T cell receptor beta chain was captured by sequencing in a study of shared clonotypes between healthy human individuals. The naive CD8 subset, CD45RO-negative cells positively selected for CCR7, excluded terminally differentiated effector memory CD45RA+ cells. Donors included only healthy HIV-negative adults lacking recent acute infections or vaccinations. Germline CDR1 reads LNHDA; CDR2 reads SQIVND (reference sequence). The CDR3 totals 16 residues. Trimming removed 5 bases at V and 5 bases at J, with 19 bases between. Generated by immunoSEQ multiplex PCR, the TCRdb table keeps only in-frame clones and is missing some. The sample lists approximately 1.9 million clones; about 94% were seen once.

The genes are TRBV19 and TRBJ1-5, with D possibly matching TRBD1 (6 bases). The clonotype originates from a man aged 18 to 30 in good health. Some clones in this sample may be carry-over from other donors' samples. The sequencing sample was made of naive CD8+ T cells from PBMCs. CDR3 sequence reads: CASSLQGRRPDQPQHF. Written as DNA, the CDR3 is TGTGCCAGTAGTCTACAGGGACGGAGGCCGGATCAGCCCCAGCATTTT.